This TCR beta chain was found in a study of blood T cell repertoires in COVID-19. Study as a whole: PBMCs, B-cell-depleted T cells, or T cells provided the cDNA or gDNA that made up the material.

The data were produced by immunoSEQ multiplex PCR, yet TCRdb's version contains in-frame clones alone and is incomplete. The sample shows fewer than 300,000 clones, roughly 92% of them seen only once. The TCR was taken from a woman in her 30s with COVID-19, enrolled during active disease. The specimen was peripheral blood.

CDR3 nucleotides: TGTGCCAGCAGCTTCCGGGAGGGTGAGCAGTTCTTC. Protein product: CASSFREGEQFF. The chain uses TRBV7-3 and TRBJ2-1, with 8 bases that match TRBD2. This CDR3 has 12 amino acids. Germline V gives CDR1 SGHTA, CDR2 FQGTGA. V was clipped by 3 bases and J by 9 bases; unmatched bases: 1.